A single sample gave rise to the 20 T cell receptor beta chains below, sequenced in a study of response to subunit inactivated influenza vaccine. From the RT-PCR reads, TCRdb called clonotypes with MiXCR, one entry per CDR3 protein. The data hold roughly 760,000 distinct CDR3 sequences, with around 20% observed a single time. The material sequenced was PBMCs from blood, taken about 5 days after vaccination. The source of these receptors is a middle-aged man who received an inactivated influenza vaccine.

This clonotype has only a few counts. The chain couples TRBV12-3 or TRBV12-4 to TRBJ1-5; D gene unclear. The ends were cut back, 6 bases at V and 6 bases at J, with 15 bases in the middle. The CDR3 has 14 amino acids. CDR3 region: CASRRTDTGQPQHF. DNA of the CDR3: TGTGCCAGCAGGCGGACGGATACTGGTCAGCCCCAGCATTTT.

The J gene is TRBJ1-1, the V gene TRBV7-9, with 9 bases fitting TRBD1. CDR1 SEHNR and CDR2 FQNEAQ come from the germline V gene (reference sequence). The CDR3 sequence is 17 residues long. The V and J ends lost 2 bases and 1 base, in that order; junction bases with no gene match: 8. CDR3 sequence: CASSLRGGQGTNTEAFF. The CDR3 DNA sequence: TGTGCCAGCAGCTTAAGGGGCGGACAGGGGACGAACACTGAAGCTTTCTTT.

J is TRBJ2-7 and V is TRBV4-1; D perhaps matches TRBD1 (6 bases). Germline CDR1 reads MGHRA; CDR2 reads YSYEKL. The CDR3 length is 17 residues. Trimming took 4 bases from V and 5 from J, leaving 24 bases between them. The chain's CDR3 is CASSLLQTGDLFDEQYF. The DNA of the CDR3 is TGCGCCAGCAGCCTACTCCAGACAGGAGACCTTTTTGACGAGCAGTACTTC.

The chain links TRBV20-1 to TRBJ1-5, with TRBD1 matching 8 bases. Trimming cost V 5 bases and J 5 bases; bases outside gene matches: 5. The CDR3 spans 13 residues. The germline CDR1 and CDR2 sequences are DFQATT and SNEGSKA (reference sequence). In DNA form, the CDR3 reads TGCAGTGCTTACAGGGGGTGGGATCAGCCCCAGCATTTT. Encoded protein: CSAYRGWDQPQHF.

V is TRBV20-1 and J is TRBJ2-3; 9 nucleotides match TRBD2. Germline V lookup: CDR1 DFQATT, CDR2 SNEGSKA (reference sequence). The CDR3 consists of 16 residues. The trim removed 5 bases at V and 4 bases at J, leaving 13 bases unmatched. The CDR3 nucleotides read TGCAGTGCTTGGACCGGTAGCGGGAGATACGCAGATACGCAGTATTTT. Protein product: CSAWTGSGRYADTQYF.

In its sample, this clonotype was seen a few times. V is TRBV7-2 and J is TRBJ2-1, with a weak D call TRBD2 (6 bases). Between the trimmed V and J ends, which lost 2 bases and 0 bases, there was a span of 11 bases. Germline V gives CDR1 SGHTA, CDR2 FQGNSA. This CDR3 has 16 residues. CDR3 region: CASSLSGLYSYNEQFF. As DNA, the CDR3 is TGTGCCAGCAGCTTAAGTGGACTATACTCCTACAATGAGCAGTTCTTC.

This sequence joins TRBV24-1 and TRBJ2-5; the match to TRBD1 covers 7 bases. There are 14 residues in the CDR3. The trim removed 4 bases at V and 2 bases at J, leaving 3 bases unmatched. Germline V gives CDR1 KGHDR, CDR2 SFDVKD. The CDR3 nucleotides read TGTGCCACCAGTGACCCGACAGGGCAAGAGACCCAGTACTTC. As protein: CATSDPTGQETQYF.

CDR3 protein: CAISWTGRDTGELFF. The CDR3 DNA is TGTGCCATCAGCTGGACAGGGAGGGACACCGGGGAGCTGTTTTTT. This chain links TRBV10-3 with TRBJ2-2; a weak D match, TRBD1 (8 bases). Germline V gives CDR1 ENHRY, CDR2 SYGVKD. The CDR3 consists of 15 residues. V was trimmed by 6 bases and J by 3 bases, leaving 14 bases between them.

This clonotype has a handful of counts. The chain combines TRBV7-9 with TRBJ2-1; 11 bases line up with TRBD1. This CDR3 has 16 amino acids. The V gene end was trimmed by 5 bases and the J gene end by 4 bases; junction bases not matched to a gene: 7. CDR1 is SEHNR, CDR2 FQNEAQ, per germline (reference sequence). The CDR3 loop reads CASSRRGQGVYNEQFF. CDR3 bases: TGTGCCAGCAGCCGGAGGGGACAGGGGGTATACAATGAGCAGTTCTTC.

The chain uses TRBV28 and TRBJ2-1; 10 nucleotides line up with TRBD2. The CDR3 consists of 14 residues. Germline CDR1 reads MDHEN; CDR2 reads SYDVKM. J lost 4 bases, V lost 6 bases, and 3 bases had no gene match. CDR3 loop: CASRGLADYNEQFF. CDR3 DNA: TGTGCCAGCAGAGGACTAGCGGATTACAATGAGCAGTTCTTC.

This clonotype was counted between two and nine times. This chain links TRBV10-3 with TRBJ2-1; D unresolved. This CDR3 is 13 amino acids long. In germline, CDR1 is ENHRY, CDR2 SYGVKD. The germline V and J ends were trimmed by 5 bases and 1 base, with 6 bases remaining between them. In nucleotides, the CDR3 is TGTGCCATCAGTACCGCGTCCTACAATGAGCAGTTCTTC. Encoded protein: CAISTASYNEQFF.

The chain couples TRBV20-1 to TRBJ2-6; a possible D gene is TRBD1 (6 bases). The germline V and J ends were trimmed by 3 bases and 2 bases, with 11 bases remaining between them. Germline V gives CDR1 DFQATT, CDR2 SNEGSKA (reference sequence). This CDR3 is 15 amino acids long. The CDR3 loop is CSASYPGAGANVLTF. Here the CDR3 DNA reads TGCAGTGCTAGCTACCCAGGGGCTGGGGCCAACGTCCTGACTTTC.

The J gene is TRBJ1-1, the V gene TRBV6-2 or TRBV6-3; D not certain. V was trimmed by 0 bases and J by 3 bases, leaving 11 bases between them. Per germline, CDR1 MNHEY and CDR2 SVGEGT. The CDR3 is 15 amino acids. The CDR3 sequence: CASSYSPVWDTEAFF. The CDR3, as DNA: TGTGCCAGCAGTTACTCTCCGGTATGGGACACTGAAGCTTTCTTT.

The chain employs TRBV20-1 and TRBJ2-7; 13 bases align to TRBD2. Germline values: CDR1 DFQATT, CDR2 SNEGSKA (reference sequence). V dropped 4 bases and J dropped 6; count of bases not matched to a gene: 9. This CDR3 has 15 amino acids. The CDR3 coding sequence is TGCAGTGCTACCGGACTAGCGGGAGTAAACTCCGAGCAGTACTTC. This encodes CSATGLAGVNSEQYF.

This chain joins TRBV28 and TRBJ1-1; no clear D gene. The CDR3 is 11 amino acids. The germline CDR1 and CDR2 sequences are MDHEN and SYDVKM. V was cut by 5 bases and J by 6 bases, with 7 bases left in between. CDR3 bases: TGTGCCAGCAGTGGGGAGGCTGAAGCTTTCTTT. It encodes CASSGEAEAFF. Variable domain in full (rest from reference TRBV28 and TRBJ1-1): DVKVTQSSRYLVKRTGEKVFLECVQDMDHENMFWYRQDPGLGLRLIYFSYDVKMKEKGDIPEGYSVSREKKERFSLILESASTNQTSMYLCASSGEAEAFFGQGTRLTVV.

This clonotype was counted many times. This rearrangement joins TRBV12-3 or TRBV12-4 to TRBJ1-2, with D possibly TRBD1 on 6 matching bases. Trimming left V 3 bases short and J 4 bases short, with 12 bases between. The length of the CDR3 is 14 residues. The CDR3 DNA follows: TGTGCCAGCAGTTTTCGGGGGGCGGCCTATGGCTACACCTTC. Its protein product is CASSFRGAAYGYTF.

This clonotype appeared a few times. The chain has TRBV5-1 and TRBJ2-1; 9 bases line up with TRBD1. The CDR3 loop spans 17 amino acids. Germline CDR1 SGHRS, CDR2 YFSETQ. The V and J ends lost 4 bases and 9 bases, in that order; junction bases with no gene match: 17. CDR3 bases: TGCGCCAGCAGCGACCAGCCGGGACAGGGATTTTCATTTGAGCAGTTCTTC. It translates to CASSDQPGQGFSFEQFF.

With respect to this clonotype: The junction and the germline gene differ at one end; a read error may be behind it. The genes are TRBV27 and TRBJ2-3; 9 bases line up with TRBD1. The CDR3 is 16 residues long. CDR1 is MNHEY and CDR2 is SMNVEV in the germline V gene (reference sequence). CDR3 region: CASSLYPRTGADTQYF. The CDR3 DNA is TGTGCCAGCAGCTTATATCCGAGGACAGGGGCAGATACGCAGTATTTT.

This clonotype has a count of ten or more. The chain couples TRBV10-3 to TRBJ2-3, with D possibly being TRBD2 (6 bases). CDR3 length: 14 residues. Germline values: CDR1 ENHRY, CDR2 SYGVKD. V shed 6 bases and J shed 0 bases, with 10 bases lying between them. In DNA, the CDR3 is TGTGCCATCAGGAGGGCGGGGAGCACAGATACGCAGTATTTT. Translating it yields CAIRRAGSTDTQYF.

As for this clonotype: A much larger clone is a single base away; this may be a read error. J is TRBJ2-5 and V is TRBV7-9; 7 positions agree with TRBD1. This CDR3 is built from 16 residues. The trim removed 5 bases at V and 0 bases at J, leaving 9 bases unmatched. CDR1 and CDR2 from the germline V gene are SEHNR and FQNEAQ (reference sequence). CDR3 in amino acids: CASSQRQGIYQETQYF. The CDR3 bases are TGTGCCAGCAGCCAGAGACAGGGAATTTACCAAGAGACCCAGTACTTC.